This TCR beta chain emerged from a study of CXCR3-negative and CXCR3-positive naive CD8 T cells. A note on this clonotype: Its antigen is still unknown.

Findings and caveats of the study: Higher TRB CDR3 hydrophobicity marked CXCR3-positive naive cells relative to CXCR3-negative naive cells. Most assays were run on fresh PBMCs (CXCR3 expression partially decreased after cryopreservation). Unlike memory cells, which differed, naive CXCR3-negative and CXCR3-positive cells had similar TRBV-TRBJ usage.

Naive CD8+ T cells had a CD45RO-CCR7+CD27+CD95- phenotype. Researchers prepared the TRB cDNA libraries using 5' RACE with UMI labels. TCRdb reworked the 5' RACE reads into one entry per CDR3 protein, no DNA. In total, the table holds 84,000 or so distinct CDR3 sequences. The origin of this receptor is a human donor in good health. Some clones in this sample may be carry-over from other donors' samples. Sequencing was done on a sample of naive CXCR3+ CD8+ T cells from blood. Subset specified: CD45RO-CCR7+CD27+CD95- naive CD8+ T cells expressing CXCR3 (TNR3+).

The CDR3 protein is CASSWVGLAGGPQYF. This chain uses TRBV28 with TRBJ2-5; TCRdb calls TRBD2, which cannot be checked without DNA. The CDR3 contains 15 residues. The germline gives CDR1 MDHEN, CDR2 SYDVKM.